Presented here are 8 T cell receptor beta chains from one specimen sequenced in a study of T-cell memory formation after mild COVID-19. From the 5' RACE reads, TCRdb called clonotypes with MiXCR, one entry per CDR3 protein. There are tens of thousands of distinct CDR3 sequences in the sample; about 6.1% occur only once, and 0.81% lies in the top ten. The sequenced material came from PBMCs or a T cell subset sorted from them (not recorded which). The receptors derive from an adult who had mild COVID-19 (a few samples of this study predate the infection). Cell type and time point are not known.

Judged by abundance, this clonotype is medium-sized (0.01 to 0.1%). The gene calls are TRBV5-1 and TRBJ1-2; no definite D call. CDR3 length: 15 residues. CDR1 is SGHRS, CDR2 YFSETQ, per germline. Trimming pared 4 bases from V and 5 bases from J, leaving 18 bases between. In DNA form, the CDR3 reads TGCGCCAGCAGCGACGGAGGGTTATCGGGTTATGGCTACACCTTC. Translated: CASSDGGLSGYGYTF. The full variable domain, with the rest looked up from reference TRBV5-1 and TRBJ1-2, is KAGVTQTPRYLIKTRGQQVTLSCSPISGHRSVSWYQQTPGQGLQFLFEYFSETQRNKGNFPGRFSGRQFSNSRSEMNVSTLELGDSALYLCASSDGGLSGYGYTFGSGTRLTVV.

The chain couples TRBV28 to TRBJ1-2; D not certain. Germline loops: CDR1 MDHEN, CDR2 SYDVKM. V dropped 3 bases and J dropped 2 bases, with 7 bases sitting between them. The length of the CDR3 is 13 residues. DNA of the CDR3: TGTGCCAGCAGTTTGGCCAGGAACTATGGCTACACCTTC. Encoded protein: CASSLARNYGYTF.

This clonotype was detected once. The chain links TRBV20-1 to TRBJ1-2, with D tentatively TRBD1 (6 bases). Germline CDR1 is DFQATT and CDR2 is SNEGSKA (reference sequence). The length of the CDR3 is 14 residues. The ends were cut back, 6 bases at V and 2 bases at J, with 16 bases in the middle. The CDR3 DNA follows: TGCAGTGCCAGGTCATCACAGGGAAACTATGGCTACACCTTC. Amino acids: CSARSSQGNYGYTF.

This clonotype has more than one count but fewer than ten. The gene calls are TRBV7-6 and TRBJ2-5; the D gene is possibly TRBD2 (5 bases). Germline assignment: CDR1 SGHVS and CDR2 FNYEAQ. The CDR3 is made up of 13 amino acids. V was trimmed by 7 bases and J by 2 bases, leaving 11 bases between them. In DNA, the CDR3 is TGTGCCAGCACGCACGGGGTACAAGAGACCCAGTACTTC. This gives the protein CASTHGVQETQYF.

There are many counts of this clonotype. The CDR3 protein is CASSLAGATGELFF. The CDR3 nucleotides are TGTGCCAGCAGCTTGGCAGGAGCCACCGGGGAGCTGTTTTTT. V and J are TRBV5-6 and TRBJ2-2; D is ambiguous. This CDR3 spans 14 amino acids. Trimming cost V 0 bases and J 4 bases, with 7 bases left between them. Germline V gives CDR1 SGHDT, CDR2 YYEEEE.

In this sample, this clonotype turned up many times. This chain uses TRBV29-1 with TRBJ1-6; 10 bases are shared with TRBD1. V was clipped by 7 bases and J by 8 bases; unmatched bases: 5. The CDR3 contains 13 residues. CDR1 SQVTM and CDR2 ANQGSEA come from the germline V gene. The CDR3 nucleotides are TGCAGCGCCGCGACAGGGGGCGATTCACCCCTCCACTTT. This sequence encodes CSAATGGDSPLHF.

This clonotype was seen a few times. The rearrangement links TRBV5-1 to TRBJ1-2; D may be TRBD1 (6 bases). V lost 4 bases to trimming and J lost 2 bases, with 9 bases between them. CDR1 is SGHRS and CDR2 is YFSETQ in the germline V gene. The CDR3 is 13 amino acids. The DNA of the CDR3 is TGCGCCAGCAGCGAGACAGGAAACTATGGCTACACCTTC. As protein: CASSETGNYGYTF.

This clonotype was counted only a few times. The chain joins TRBV6-5 to TRBJ2-1; 8 bases align to TRBD2. Germline assignment: CDR1 MNHEY and CDR2 SVGAGI. The CDR3 has 14 residues. The J segment lost 6 bases and the V segment lost 4 bases, leaving 5 bases of the junction unmatched. CDR3 sequence: CASSWGSGTNEQFF. CDR3 coding DNA: TGTGCCAGCAGTTGGGGTAGCGGGACCAATGAGCAGTTCTTC.